A single sample gave rise to the 15 T cell receptor beta chains below, sequenced in a study of CD8+ T cells in alopecia areata. Isolated RNA was reverse transcribed into cDNA used as the sequencing template. The table came from immunoSEQ multiplex PCR; TCRdb's copy has only in-frame clones and leaves some out. Of over 200,000 clones in the sample, about 60% were seen once. Sequences were derived from CD4+ T cells sorted from blood, sampled at week 0. These receptors were obtained from a human donor with alopecia areata.

V gene TRBV5-1 combines with J gene TRBJ2-7; 10 bases align to TRBD1. CDR3 length: 15 amino acids. The V gene's germline CDR1 is SGHRS and CDR2 YFSETQ. The ends lost 4 bases at V and 4 bases at J; junction bases unmatched: 8. CDR3 protein: CASSPVRQGAYEQYF. CDR3 DNA: TGCGCCAGCAGCCCGGTCCGACAGGGGGCATACGAGCAGTACTTC.

The genes are TRBV18 and TRBJ2-2, with TRBD1 matching 7 bases. This CDR3 has 16 amino acids. Germline CDR1 is KGHSH and CDR2 is LQKENI. Trimming cost V 4 bases and J 6 bases; bases outside gene matches: 11. CDR3 protein: CASSQRTGEKSGELFF. The DNA for the CDR3 is TGTGCCAGCTCACAACGGACAGGCGAAAAGTCCGGGGAGCTGTTTTTT.

In this sample, this clone turned up once. The chain carries TRBV11-2 and TRBJ2-5; TRBD1 might be the D (5 bases). Trimming took 0 bases from V and 2 from J, leaving 16 bases between them. In germline, CDR1 is SGHAT, CDR2 FQNNGV. This CDR3 comprises 17 residues. The CDR3 DNA follows: TGTGCCAGCAGCTTAGATCCCCCCGGATCAGGGCAAGAGACCCAGTACTTC. Its protein product is CASSLDPPGSGQETQYF.

V and J are TRBV30 and TRBJ2-3; the D is unclear. Per the germline V gene, CDR1 is GTSNPN and CDR2 is SVGIG (reference sequence). V was trimmed by 2 bases and J by 1 base, leaving 10 bases between them. This CDR3 has 14 residues. The CDR3 region has the DNA TGTGCCTGGAGTTCCACAGACCGCACAGATACGCAGTATTTT. Amino acid sequence: CAWSSTDRTDTQYF.

The sample holds a few counts of this clone. V and J are TRBV6-6 and TRBJ2-4; D is unresolved. The CDR3 covers 13 residues. The V and J ends lost 0 bases and 7 bases respectively, with 7 bases between them. Germline CDR1 MNHNY, CDR2 SVGAGI (reference sequence). CDR3 loop: CASSYSRENIQYF. In DNA, the CDR3 is TGTGCCAGCAGTTACTCCCGCGAGAACATTCAGTACTTC.

V gene TRBV6-1 combines with J gene TRBJ1-1; D gene uncertain. The V end lost 2 bases, the J end lost 6 bases, and 13 bases lay between the germline ends. CDR1 MNHNS and CDR2 SASEGT come from the germline V gene. The CDR3 has 14 amino acids. This chain's CDR3 is CASSENWAAPEAFF. CDR3 DNA sequence: TGTGCCAGCAGTGAAAATTGGGCAGCGCCTGAAGCTTTCTTT.

The V call is TRBV5-1, the J call TRBJ2-2, with 8 bases matching TRBD2. This CDR3 spans 16 amino acids. Trimming removed 4 bases from V and 1 base from J; junction bases left unmatched: 6. From germline, CDR1 is SGHRS and CDR2 YFSETQ. The CDR3 loop is CASSLVAGGNTGELFF. The CDR3 DNA reads TGCGCCAGCAGCCTCGTGGCGGGAGGGAACACCGGGGAGCTGTTTTTT.

The chain employs TRBV29-1 and TRBJ1-1, with a possible D match to TRBD1 (5 bases). The ends were cut back, 0 bases at V and 1 base at J, with 9 bases in the middle. This CDR3 spans 14 amino acids. Germline loops: CDR1 SQVTM, CDR2 ANQGSEA. CDR3 amino acids: CSVEDARANTEAFF. The CDR3 region has the DNA TGCAGCGTTGAAGATGCCAGGGCGAACACTGAAGCTTTCTTT.

CDR3 nucleotide sequence: TGTGCCAGCAGTCTTTACTACGAGCAGTACTTC. It translates to CASSLYYEQYF. The chain couples TRBV11-2 to TRBJ2-7; D call uncertain. The CDR3 is 11 residues long. Trimming left V 6 bases short and J 3 bases short, with 6 bases between. The germline V gene encodes CDR1 SGHAT and CDR2 FQNNGV.

Worth noting for this clone: The same CDR3 is also encoded by other DNA sequences in this sample. V and J are TRBV29-1 and TRBJ1-2; D is unclear. The CDR3 has 11 residues. Trimming shortened V by 2 bases and J by 4 bases, and 5 bases separated the two germline ends. Per the germline V gene, CDR1 is SQVTM and CDR2 is ANQGSEA. The CDR3 spells CSVERGYGYTF. CDR3 nucleotides: TGCAGCGTTGAAAGAGGCTATGGCTACACCTTC.

The J gene is TRBJ2-5, the V gene TRBV11-2; no definite D call. The CDR3 runs to 13 residues. Germline assignment: CDR1 SGHAT and CDR2 FQNNGV. V shed 1 base and J shed 5 bases, with 8 bases lying between them. CDR3 DNA sequence: TGTGCCAGCAGCTTAGTCGGTGGTGAGACCCAGTACTTC. This sequence encodes CASSLVGGETQYF.

Points on this clone: The sample contains more than one DNA sequence encoding this CDR3. The V and J genes are TRBV4-1 and TRBJ2-1; D remains unclear. The germline V gene encodes CDR1 MGHRA and CDR2 YSYEKL. V lost 1 base, J lost 7 bases, and 2 bases lay in between. The CDR3 runs 11 residues. The CDR3 nucleotides are TGCGCCAGCAGCCAAGTAAATGAGCAGTTCTTC. The encoded protein is CASSQVNEQFF.

V and J are TRBV30 and TRBJ1-1; D is unclear. The CDR3 extends over 11 amino acids. Deletions cut 6 bases from V and 1 base from J, with 6 bases between. CDR1 and CDR2 from the germline V gene are GTSNPN and SVGIG (reference sequence). CDR3 bases: TGTGCCTGTGGGCAGAACACTGAAGCTTTCTTT. Residues: CACGQNTEAFF.

The chain uses TRBV2 and TRBJ2-7; D is possibly TRBD1 (6 bases). Trimming cost V 4 bases and J 2 bases, with 9 bases left between them. The CDR3 runs 13 residues. Germline CDR1 SNHLY, CDR2 FYNNEI. The CDR3 region has the DNA TGTGCCAGCAGTGTTCAGGGGCCCTACGAGCAGTACTTC. Translated, it gives CASSVQGPYEQYF.

This clone came up a few times. The rearrangement joins TRBV28 to TRBJ2-7; unclear D gene. V was cut by 6 bases and J by 1 base, with 7 bases left in between. CDR1 and CDR2 from the germline V gene are MDHEN and SYDVKM. The CDR3 sequence is 12 residues long. CDR3 nucleotides: TGTGCCAGCAGGTCGGGTTCCTACGAGCAGTACTTC. Translated, it gives CASRSGSYEQYF.